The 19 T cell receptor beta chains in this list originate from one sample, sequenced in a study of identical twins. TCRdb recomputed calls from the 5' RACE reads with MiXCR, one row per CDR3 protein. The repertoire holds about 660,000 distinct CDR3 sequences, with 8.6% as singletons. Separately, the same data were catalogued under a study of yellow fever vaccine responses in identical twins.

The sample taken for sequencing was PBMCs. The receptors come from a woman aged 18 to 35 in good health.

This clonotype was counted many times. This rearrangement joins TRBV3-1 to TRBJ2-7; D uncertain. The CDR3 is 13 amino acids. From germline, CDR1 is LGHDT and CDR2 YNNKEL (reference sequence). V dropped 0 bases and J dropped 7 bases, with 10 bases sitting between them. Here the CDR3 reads CASSQDLWAEQYF. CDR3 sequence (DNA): TGTGCCAGCAGCCAAGATCTATGGGCGGAGCAGTACTTC.

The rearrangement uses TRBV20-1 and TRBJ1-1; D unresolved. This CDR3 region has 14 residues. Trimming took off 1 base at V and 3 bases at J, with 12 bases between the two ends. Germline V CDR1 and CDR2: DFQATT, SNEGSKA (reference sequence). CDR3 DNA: TGCAGTGCTAGAGCGGACCCATGGGACACTGAAGCTTTCTTT. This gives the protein CSARADPWDTEAFF.

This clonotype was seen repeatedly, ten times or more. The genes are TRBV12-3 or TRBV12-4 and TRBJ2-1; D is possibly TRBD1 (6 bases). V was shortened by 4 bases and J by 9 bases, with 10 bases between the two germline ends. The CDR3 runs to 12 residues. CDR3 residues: CASSSQGIEQFF. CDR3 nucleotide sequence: TGTGCCAGCAGTTCGCAGGGGATTGAGCAGTTCTTC.

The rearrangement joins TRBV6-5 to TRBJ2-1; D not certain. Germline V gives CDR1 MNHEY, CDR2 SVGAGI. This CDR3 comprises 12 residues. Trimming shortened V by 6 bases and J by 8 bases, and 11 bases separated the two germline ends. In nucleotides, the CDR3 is TGTGCCAGCAGCGCGACTGGCGATGAGCAGTTCTTC. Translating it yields CASSATGDEQFF.

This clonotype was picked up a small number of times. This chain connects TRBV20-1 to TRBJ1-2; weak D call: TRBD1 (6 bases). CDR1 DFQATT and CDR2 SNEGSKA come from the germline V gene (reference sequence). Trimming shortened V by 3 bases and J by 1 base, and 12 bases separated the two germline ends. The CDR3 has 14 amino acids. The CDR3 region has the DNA TGCAGTGCTAGGGACAGAGAAATTAACTATGGCTACACCTTC. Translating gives CSARDREINYGYTF.

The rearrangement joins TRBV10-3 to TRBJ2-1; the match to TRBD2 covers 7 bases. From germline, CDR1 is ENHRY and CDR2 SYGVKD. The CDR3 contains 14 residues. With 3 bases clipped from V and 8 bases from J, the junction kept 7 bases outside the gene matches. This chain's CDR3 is CAISDSGIVDEQFF. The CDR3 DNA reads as TGTGCCATCAGTGACAGCGGGATCGTCGATGAGCAGTTCTTC.

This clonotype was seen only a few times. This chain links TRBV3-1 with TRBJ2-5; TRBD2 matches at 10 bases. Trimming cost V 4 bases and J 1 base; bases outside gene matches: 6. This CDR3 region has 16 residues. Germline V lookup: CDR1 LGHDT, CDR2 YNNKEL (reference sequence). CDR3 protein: CASSLLLAGFQETQYF. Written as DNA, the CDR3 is TGTGCCAGCAGCCTGCTACTAGCGGGATTCCAAGAGACCCAGTACTTC.

The CDR3 reads CASSQLAGVNTQYF. The CDR3 nucleotides read TGTGCCAGCAGCCAACTAGCGGGAGTCAATACGCAGTATTTT. The chain has TRBV5-6 and TRBJ2-3; 11 bases are a match to TRBD2. This CDR3 has 14 amino acids. Germline CDR1 reads SGHDT; CDR2 reads YYEEEE. J was trimmed by 7 bases and V by 4 bases; bases with no gene match: 5.

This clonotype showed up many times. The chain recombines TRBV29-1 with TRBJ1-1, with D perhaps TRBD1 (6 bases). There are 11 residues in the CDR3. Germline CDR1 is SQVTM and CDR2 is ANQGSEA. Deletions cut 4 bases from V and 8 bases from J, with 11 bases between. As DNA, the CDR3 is TGCAGCGTTGGGGGGCCAGCCGAAGCTTTCTTT. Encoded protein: CSVGGPAEAFF.

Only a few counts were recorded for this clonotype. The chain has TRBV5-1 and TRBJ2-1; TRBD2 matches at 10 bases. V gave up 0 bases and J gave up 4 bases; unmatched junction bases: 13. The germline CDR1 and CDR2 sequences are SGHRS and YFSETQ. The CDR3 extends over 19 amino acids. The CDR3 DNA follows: TGCGCCAGCAGCTTGGTTCCTAGCGGGAGTCTGGGATTATACAATGAGCAGTTCTTC. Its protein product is CASSLVPSGSLGLYNEQFF.

CDR3 region: CASSRGASNSPLHF. The CDR3 DNA reads as TGTGCCAGCAGTCGGGGTGCGTCTAATTCACCCCTCCACTTT. The chain recombines TRBV28 with TRBJ1-6; D unclear. The CDR3 sequence is 14 residues long. V lost 5 bases, J lost 6 bases, and 11 bases lay in between. Germline assignment: CDR1 MDHEN and CDR2 SYDVKM.

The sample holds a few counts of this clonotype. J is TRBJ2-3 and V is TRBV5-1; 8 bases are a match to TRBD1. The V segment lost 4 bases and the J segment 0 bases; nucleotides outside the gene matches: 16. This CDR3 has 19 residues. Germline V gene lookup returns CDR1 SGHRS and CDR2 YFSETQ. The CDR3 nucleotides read TGCGCCAGCAGCGGAGACAGGGGCCGACTTTCCTCTAGCACAGATACGCAGTATTTT. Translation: CASSGDRGRLSSSTDTQYF. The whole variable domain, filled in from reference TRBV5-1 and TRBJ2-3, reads KAGVTQTPRYLIKTRGQQVTLSCSPISGHRSVSWYQQTPGQGLQFLFEYFSETQRNKGNFPGRFSGRQFSNSRSEMNVSTLELGDSALYLCASSGDRGRLSSSTDTQYFGPGTRLTVL.

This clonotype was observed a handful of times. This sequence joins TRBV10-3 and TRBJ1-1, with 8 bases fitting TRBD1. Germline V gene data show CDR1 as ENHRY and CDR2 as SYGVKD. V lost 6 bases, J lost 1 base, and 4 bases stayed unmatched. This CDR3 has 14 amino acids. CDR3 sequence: CAIRGQGRNTEAFF. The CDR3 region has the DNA TGTGCCATCAGAGGACAGGGACGGAACACTGAAGCTTTCTTT.

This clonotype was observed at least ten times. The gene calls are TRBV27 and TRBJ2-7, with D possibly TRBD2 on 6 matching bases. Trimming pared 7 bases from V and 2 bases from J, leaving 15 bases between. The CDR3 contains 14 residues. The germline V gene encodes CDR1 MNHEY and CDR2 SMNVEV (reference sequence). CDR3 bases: TGTGCCAGCATTAGATTAGCGGCTCCCTACGAGCAGTACTTC. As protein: CASIRLAAPYEQYF.

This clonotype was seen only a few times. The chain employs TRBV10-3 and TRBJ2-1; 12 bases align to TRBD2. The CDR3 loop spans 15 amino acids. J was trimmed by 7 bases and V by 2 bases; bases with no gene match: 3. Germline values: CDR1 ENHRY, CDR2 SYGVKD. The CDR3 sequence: CAISEELAGGNEQFF. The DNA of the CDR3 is TGTGCCATCAGTGAGGAACTAGCGGGGGGTAATGAGCAGTTCTTC.

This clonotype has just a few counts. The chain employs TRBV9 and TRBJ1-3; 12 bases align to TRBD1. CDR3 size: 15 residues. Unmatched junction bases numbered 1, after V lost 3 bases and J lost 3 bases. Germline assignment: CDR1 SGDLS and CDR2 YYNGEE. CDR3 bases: TGTGCCAGCAGCGGGGACAGGGGGCTTGGAAACACCATATATTTT. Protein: CASSGDRGLGNTIYF.

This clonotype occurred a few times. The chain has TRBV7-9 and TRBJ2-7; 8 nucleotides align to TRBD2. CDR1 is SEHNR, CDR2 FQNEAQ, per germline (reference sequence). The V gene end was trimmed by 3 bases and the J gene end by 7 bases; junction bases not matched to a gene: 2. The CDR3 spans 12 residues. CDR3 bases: TGTGCCAGCAGCTTGACTAGCGAAGAGCAGTACTTC. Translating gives CASSLTSEEQYF.

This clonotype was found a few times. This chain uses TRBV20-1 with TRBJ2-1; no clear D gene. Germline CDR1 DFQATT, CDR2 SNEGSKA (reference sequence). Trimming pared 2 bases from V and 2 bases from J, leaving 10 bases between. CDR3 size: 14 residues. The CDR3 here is CSARWAGPYNEQFF. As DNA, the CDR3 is TGCAGTGCTAGATGGGCCGGACCCTACAATGAGCAGTTCTTC.

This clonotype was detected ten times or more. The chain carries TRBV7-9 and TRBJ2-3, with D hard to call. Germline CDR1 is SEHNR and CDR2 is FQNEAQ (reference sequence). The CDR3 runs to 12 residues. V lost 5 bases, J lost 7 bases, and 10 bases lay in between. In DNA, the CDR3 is TGTGCCAGCAGCCGCCTCACGAATACGCAGTATTTT. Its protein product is CASSRLTNTQYF.